This is a list of T cell receptor beta chains from one sample in a study of tumor-infiltrating lymphocytes in oesophageal squamous cell carcinoma. MiXCR, run by TCRdb on the PCR reads, gives a single entry per CDR3 protein. The sample lists about 21,000 distinct CDR3 sequences; 36% were seen once. The sequenced sample consisted of esophageal tumor tissue. These receptors were obtained from a male donor with esophageal squamous cell carcinoma. CDR3s include the opening cysteine and the closing phenylalanine or tryptophan. A D gene is named only where the DNA matches it firmly. Clone sizes are given selectively: once, few, many, or a class where the clone is expanded.

size: many
D: .
V: TRBV6-1
J: TRBJ1-2
DNA: TGTGCCAGCCGGCAGGGGCTCAGCAGTTGGGGCTACACCTTC
CDR3: CASRQGLSSWGYTF

size: medium-sized
D: .
V: TRBV7-2
J: TRBJ2-5
DNA: TGTGCCAGCAGCGGAACCGGGACTCGTTTGGCCCAGTACTTC
CDR3: CASSGTGTRLAQYF

size: many
D: TRBD2
V: TRBV28
J: TRBJ2-7
DNA: TGTGCCAGCACCCTAGGACTAGCGGGAGTCTACGAGCAGTACTTC
CDR3: CASTLGLAGVYEQYF

size: .
D: .
V: TRBV20-1
J: TRBJ1-2
DNA: TGCAGTGCTAGGTGGACAGATTATGGCTACACCTTC
CDR3: CSARWTDYGYTF

size: many
D: .
V: TRBV2
J: TRBJ1-2
DNA: TGTGCCAGCAGTGAACAGGGACCCTTCGGAGGCTACACCTTC
CDR3: CASSEQGPFGGYTF

size: many
D: TRBD2
V: TRBV27
J: TRBJ2-1
DNA: TGTGCCAGCAGTTTCTGGGGCGGGAGCTCCTACAATGAGCAGTTCTTC
CDR3: CASSFWGGSSYNEQFF

size: .
D: .
V: TRBV5-3
J: TRBJ2-7
DNA: TGTGCCAGCACCCACAGCCCCTCAGCGGGCTCCTACGAGCAGTACTTC
CDR3: CASTHSPSAGSYEQYF

size: many
D: TRBD2
V: TRBV11-3
J: TRBJ2-2
DNA: TGTGCCAGCAGCCGGACTAGCGGGAGGTCCGGGGAGCTGTTTTTT
CDR3: CASSRTSGRSGELFF

size: many
D: .
V: TRBV5-4
J: TRBJ1-1
DNA: TGCGCCAGCAGCTTGTTCCAACAGGAGACTGAAGCTTTCTTT
CDR3: CASSLFQQETEAFF

size: many
D: TRBD1
V: TRBV19
J: TRBJ1-2
DNA: TGTGCCAGTGCTCGACAGGGGAACTATGGCTACACCTTC
CDR3: CASARQGNYGYTF

size: many
D: .
V: TRBV6-1
J: TRBJ1-2
DNA: TGTGCCAGCAGAGACCGATGGGGTTATGGCTACACCTTC
CDR3: CASRDRWGYGYTF

size: medium-sized
D: .
V: TRBV12-3/TRBV12-4
J: TRBJ2-7
DNA: TGTGCCAGCAGTTTAGATGCCCAGGGGACGAAGCAGTACTTC
CDR3: CASSLDAQGTKQYF

size: .
D: TRBD1
V: TRBV5-1
J: TRBJ1-1
DNA: TGCGCCAGCAGCGTCGACAGGGCCACTGAAGCTTTCTTT
CDR3: CASSVDRATEAFF

size: many
D: .
V: TRBV28
J: TRBJ1-4
DNA: TGTGCCAGCAGTTTTGTTGAAAAACTGTTTTTT
CDR3: CASSFVEKLFF

size: once
D: .
V: TRBV2
J: TRBJ2-1
DNA: TGTGCCAGCAGTGAAGCACCCCATGAGCAGTTCTTC
CDR3: CASSEAPHEQFF

size: .
D: .
V: TRBV7-6
J: TRBJ2-5
DNA: TGTGCCAGCAGTTCAGCGGGCGCAGACCAAGAGACCCAGTACTTC
CDR3: CASSSAGADQETQYF

size: few
D: .
V: TRBV24-1
J: TRBJ2-7
DNA: TGTGCCACCAGTGACCCCGGTGCGGCTGTCTACAAGCAGTACTTC
CDR3: CATSDPGAAVYKQYF

size: .
D: TRBD2
V: TRBV28
J: TRBJ2-1
DNA: TGTGCCAGCAGCCCCGGGGGGTCCTACAATGAGCAGTTCTTC
CDR3: CASSPGGSYNEQFF

size: medium-sized
D: .
V: TRBV7-2
J: TRBJ1-2
DNA: TGTGCCAGCAGCTTGGGCCGGGACACCCCGACCTATGGCTACACCTTC
CDR3: CASSLGRDTPTYGYTF

size: medium-sized
D: TRBD1
V: TRBV6-1
J: TRBJ1-4
DNA: TGTGCCAGCAGTAACCAACCGGGACAGCTCGCTCCTCCGTTTTTT
CDR3: CASSNQPGQLAPPFF

size: many
D: TRBD1
V: TRBV11-2
J: TRBJ2-7
DNA: TGTGCCAGCAGCGGGACCGGGACAGGGGATTATTACGAGCAGTACTTC
CDR3: CASSGTGTGDYYEQYF

size: few
D: .
V: TRBV5-1
J: TRBJ1-4
DNA: TGCGCCAGCAGCTTGGTAGGACAGCCAAATGAAAAACTGTTTTTT
CDR3: CASSLVGQPNEKLFF

size: few
D: .
V: TRBV19
J: TRBJ2-7
DNA: TGTGCCAGTAGGGTTCCAGGGCGTTACGAGCAGTACTTC
CDR3: CASRVPGRYEQYF

size: few
D: .
V: TRBV30
J: TRBJ2-1
DNA: TGTGCCTGGAGTGGGACATCATCCTACAATGAGCAGTTCTTC
CDR3: CAWSGTSSYNEQFF

size: .
D: TRBD1
V: TRBV7-2
J: TRBJ1-2
DNA: TGTGCCAGCAGCCTGGGACAGGGGTCGGTTGGCTACACCTTC
CDR3: CASSLGQGSVGYTF

size: .
D: TRBD2
V: TRBV5-1
J: TRBJ2-7
DNA: TGCGCCAGCAGCCCATTAGCGGGAGGGGCCCACGAGCAGTACTTC
CDR3: CASSPLAGGAHEQYF

size: .
D: TRBD1
V: TRBV20-1
J: TRBJ2-7
DNA: TGCAGTGCGGGGACCCGGACAGGGCCTTACGAGCAGTACTTC
CDR3: CSAGTRTGPYEQYF

size: once
D: .
V: TRBV3-1
J: TRBJ2-7
DNA: TGTGCCAGCAGCCATTTGATGACCGGATACGAGCAGTACTTC
CDR3: CASSHLMTGYEQYF

size: .
D: .
V: TRBV6-1
J: TRBJ2-5
DNA: TGTGCCAGCAATCAAGACAGTCCGGGCAGCCAGACCCAGTACTTC
CDR3: CASNQDSPGSQTQYF

size: .
D: .
V: TRBV7-3
J: TRBJ2-2
DNA: TGTGCCAGCAGCTCCTATGGCACCGGGGAGCTGTTTTTT
CDR3: CASSSYGTGELFF

size: .
D: TRBD1
V: TRBV7-8
J: TRBJ2-5
DNA: TGTGCCAGCAGCTTCGACAGGGCTTTTGCGGAGACCCAGTACTTC
CDR3: CASSFDRAFAETQYF

size: .
D: .
V: TRBV4-3
J: TRBJ2-4
DNA: TGCGCCAGCAGCCCAGGTGGGGCCAGCATTCAGTACTTC
CDR3: CASSPGGASIQYF

size: many
D: .
V: TRBV7-9
J: TRBJ1-1
DNA: TGTGCCAGCAGCTTATACGGGGGGGACACTGAAGCTTTCTTT
CDR3: CASSLYGGDTEAFF

size: .
D: TRBD2
V: TRBV7-3
J: TRBJ2-1
DNA: TGTGCCAGCAGCCCTCCGGGACTAGCGGGAGCTAATGAGCAGTTCTTC
CDR3: CASSPPGLAGANEQFF

size: few
D: TRBD2
V: TRBV7-8
J: TRBJ2-1
DNA: TGTGCCAGCAGCTTCCGACTAGCGGGAGCGGACGAGCAGTTCTTC
CDR3: CASSFRLAGADEQFF

size: many
D: TRBD1
V: TRBV27
J: TRBJ1-2
DNA: TGTGCCAGCAGCCCTGGGACAGGGCTCTATGGCTACACCTTC
CDR3: CASSPGTGLYGYTF

size: .
D: .
V: TRBV5-4
J: TRBJ2-7
DNA: TGTGGCAGCAGCTTGCGAGACAACTACGAGCAGTACTTC
CDR3: CGSSLRDNYEQYF

size: .
D: TRBD2
V: TRBV6-1
J: TRBJ2-1
DNA: TGTGCCACCCGCCGGGCAGCGGGGGGGCCAAATGAGCAGTTCTTC
CDR3: CATRRAAGGPNEQFF

size: .
D: .
V: TRBV2
J: TRBJ2-5
DNA: TGTGCCAGTAGAGGGGGAGGGGAGACCCAGTACTTC
CDR3: CASRGGGETQYF

size: many
D: TRBD1
V: TRBV6-1
J: TRBJ1-6
DNA: TGTGCCAGCAGTACCATGAGACAGGGTAGTAATTCACCCCTCCACTTT
CDR3: CASSTMRQGSNSPLHF

size: .
D: .
V: TRBV27
J: TRBJ2-3
DNA: TGTGCCAGCAGTCCCAACACAGATACGCAGTATTTT
CDR3: CASSPNTDTQYF

size: .
D: .
V: TRBV5-1
J: TRBJ2-2
DNA: TGCGCCAGCAGCTTGTGGGAAGCGGAGCTGTTTTTT
CDR3: CASSLWEAELFF

size: many
D: .
V: TRBV7-3
J: TRBJ2-7
DNA: TGTGCCAGCAGCCCACACCTCACCGGGCCGAGCGCCTACAATGAGCAGTACTTC
CDR3: CASSPHLTGPSAYNEQYF

size: medium-sized
D: .
V: TRBV7-2
J: TRBJ1-2
DNA: TGTGCCAGCAGCTTCCCCCAGACAGCTAACTATGGCTACACCTTC
CDR3: CASSFPQTANYGYTF

size: .
D: .
V: TRBV2
J: TRBJ2-1
DNA: TGTGCCAGCAGTAGCTTTGCCGGAGGAAGGAATGAGCAGTTCTTC
CDR3: CASSSFAGGRNEQFF

size: .
D: .
V: TRBV7-2
J: TRBJ2-5
DNA: TGTGCCAGCAGGTTACAAGAGACCCAGTACTTC
CDR3: CASRLQETQYF

size: many
D: .
V: TRBV5-5
J: TRBJ2-1
DNA: TGTGCCAGCAGCCCATCGGGACGACTGGTCGATGAGCAGTTCTTC
CDR3: CASSPSGRLVDEQFF

size: few
D: .
V: TRBV7-2
J: TRBJ2-1
DNA: TGTGCCAGCAGCTTCCGGGACCAAAACGATGAGCAGTTCTTC
CDR3: CASSFRDQNDEQFF

size: .
D: .
V: TRBV6-6
J: TRBJ1-6
DNA: TGTGCCAGCAGTTCAGGACCCTATAATTCACCCCTCCACTTT
CDR3: CASSSGPYNSPLHF

size: .
D: .
V: TRBV7-8
J: TRBJ2-7
DNA: TGTGCCAGCAGCTTGAAGAGAACCTACGAGCAGTACTTC
CDR3: CASSLKRTYEQYF

size: few
D: .
V: TRBV28
J: TRBJ2-3
DNA: TGTGCCAGCAGTTTACGTACAGGAACCGGGGAGCTGTATTTT
CDR3: CASSLRTGTGELYF

size: many
D: .
V: TRBV28
J: TRBJ2-7
DNA: TGTGCCAGCAGTTTAAACCCGGGGACAAGTGATGAGCAGTACTTC
CDR3: CASSLNPGTSDEQYF

size: .
D: TRBD1
V: TRBV7-4
J: TRBJ2-7
DNA: TGTGCCAGCAGCTCGCGTGGGACAGGAGGAACCGAGCAGTACTTC
CDR3: CASSSRGTGGTEQYF

size: .
D: TRBD1
V: TRBV12-3/TRBV12-4
J: TRBJ1-2
DNA: TGTGCCAGCAGTTGGGGGGACAGCAGCTATGGCTACACCTTC
CDR3: CASSWGDSSYGYTF

size: .
D: .
V: TRBV7-2
J: TRBJ2-7
DNA: TGTGCCAGCAGCGCAGGTTACCTTCGCTCCTACGAGCAGTACTTC
CDR3: CASSAGYLRSYEQYF

size: many
D: TRBD2
V: TRBV19
J: TRBJ2-7
DNA: TGTGCCAGTAGTATCCAAGGGACTAGCGGATCCTACGAGCAGTACTTC
CDR3: CASSIQGTSGSYEQYF

size: medium-sized
D: .
V: TRBV28
J: TRBJ1-2
DNA: TGTGCCAGCAGTGGACCCTATGGCTACACCTTC
CDR3: CASSGPYGYTF

size: .
D: TRBD2
V: TRBV7-2
J: TRBJ2-4
DNA: TGTGCCAGCAGCTCACTAGCGGTAAACATTCAGTACTTC
CDR3: CASSSLAVNIQYF

size: .
D: .
V: TRBV5-1
J: TRBJ2-5
DNA: TGCGCCAGCGGTCTAGCAGGGGCTCAAGAGACCCAGTACTTC
CDR3: CASGLAGAQETQYF

size: .
D: .
V: TRBV20-1
J: TRBJ1-5
DNA: TGCAGTGCTAGACAGCATAGCAATCAGCCCCAGCATTTT
CDR3: CSARQHSNQPQHF